A selection of T cell receptor beta chains follows, all from one sample in a study of CD4 T cells in relation to SARS-CoV-2 and coronaviruses. Here immunoSEQ multiplex PCR was the method, and the copy in TCRdb shows in-frame clones only, minus some. The sample yields 10,000 to 13,000 clones, around 87% seen once. The sample taken for sequencing was naive CD4+ T cells from PBMCs. The receptors were gathered from an adult with COVID-19. Both conserved end residues are part of each CDR3. Fields, in order: V gene, J gene, D gene, clone size, CDR3 protein, CDR3 DNA. A D gene is named only where the DNA matches it firmly. Clone size is shown for a subset of rows, as once, few, many or a class of expanded clone.

TRBV7-2	TRBJ1-2	.	.	CASSLLGSGERTNYGYTF	TGTGCCAGCAGCTTACTGGGGTCAGGGGAGAGAACTAACTATGGCTACACCTTC
TRBV28	TRBJ1-1	.	.	CASSYSGGLGTEAFF	TGTGCCAGCAGTTATTCCGGAGGGCTCGGAACTGAAGCTTTCTTT
TRBV10-3	TRBJ1-1	.	.	CAIRQGPNTEAFF	TGTGCCATCAGACAGGGCCCGAACACTGAAGCTTTCTTT
TRBV7-2	TRBJ1-5	.	few	CASSLSGLGQPQHF	TGTGCCAGCAGCTTATCGGGTTTGGGTCAGCCCCAGCATTTT
TRBV24-1	TRBJ2-2	TRBD1	.	CATMDRGGTGELFF	TGTGCCACCATGGACAGGGGGGGCACCGGGGAGCTGTTTTTT
TRBV6-1	TRBJ2-2	.	.	CASSEGPGELFF	TGTGCCAGCAGTGAGGGCCCCGGGGAGCTGTTTTTT
TRBV2	TRBJ1-5	TRBD1	few	CASSGTGNQPQHF	TGTGCCAGCAGTGGGACAGGGAACCAGCCCCAGCATTTT
TRBV6-2/TRBV6-3	TRBJ2-2	TRBD1	.	CASSYSRQGARTGELFF	TGTGCCAGCAGTTACTCGCGACAGGGGGCCCGAACCGGGGAGCTGTTTTTT
TRBV5-1	TRBJ1-3	.	.	CASGDVAGNTIYF	TGCGCCAGCGGCGATGTGGCTGGAAACACCATATATTTT
TRBV6-5	TRBJ1-3	.	.	CASSYSLDGNTIYF	TGTGCCAGCAGTTACAGCCTGGACGGAAACACCATATATTTT
TRBV3-1/TRBV3-2	TRBJ1-2	.	.	CASSQDGGWDYGYTF	TGTGCCAGCAGCCAAGATGGGGGTTGGGACTATGGCTACACCTTC
TRBV7-6	TRBJ2-7	TRBD1	once	CASSYPGTGNEQYF	TGTGCCAGCAGCTACCCCGGGACAGGTAACGAGCAGTACTTC
TRBV4-1	TRBJ1-1	TRBD1	.	CASSQPDRGSSAFF	TGCGCCAGCAGCCAGCCGGACAGGGGCAGTTCGGCTTTCTTT
TRBV6-2/TRBV6-3	TRBJ2-3	.	.	CASSSSNTDTQYF	TGTGCCAGCAGTTCATCGAACACAGATACGCAGTATTTT
TRBV6-5	TRBJ1-6	.	.	CASYRRGKGDSPLHF	TGTGCCAGCTACAGGAGGGGCAAGGGGGATTCACCCCTCCACTTT
TRBV19	TRBJ2-3	.	.	CASSPLGATSTDTQYF	TGTGCCAGTAGTCCCCTGGGGGCCACTAGCACAGATACGCAGTATTTT
TRBV15	TRBJ1-2	.	.	CATSRVVLNYGYTF	TGTGCCACCAGCAGAGTTGTCCTTAACTATGGCTACACCTTC
TRBV9	TRBJ1-1	.	.	CASSAALGQEGRENTEAFF	TGTGCCAGCAGCGCCGCCCTCGGTCAGGAAGGGAGAGAGAACACTGAAGCTTTCTTT
TRBV7-8	TRBJ2-3	TRBD1	.	CASSSTGTVTDTQYF	TGTGCCAGCAGTTCCACCGGGACAGTCACAGATACGCAGTATTTT
TRBV7-2	TRBJ1-4	.	.	CASSSARRLNEKLFF	TGTGCCAGCAGCTCCGCTCGGCGATTAAATGAAAAACTGTTTTTT
TRBV19	TRBJ1-5	TRBD1	few	CASSVGTGVQPQHF	TGTGCCAGTAGTGTCGGGACAGGGGTTCAGCCCCAGCATTTT